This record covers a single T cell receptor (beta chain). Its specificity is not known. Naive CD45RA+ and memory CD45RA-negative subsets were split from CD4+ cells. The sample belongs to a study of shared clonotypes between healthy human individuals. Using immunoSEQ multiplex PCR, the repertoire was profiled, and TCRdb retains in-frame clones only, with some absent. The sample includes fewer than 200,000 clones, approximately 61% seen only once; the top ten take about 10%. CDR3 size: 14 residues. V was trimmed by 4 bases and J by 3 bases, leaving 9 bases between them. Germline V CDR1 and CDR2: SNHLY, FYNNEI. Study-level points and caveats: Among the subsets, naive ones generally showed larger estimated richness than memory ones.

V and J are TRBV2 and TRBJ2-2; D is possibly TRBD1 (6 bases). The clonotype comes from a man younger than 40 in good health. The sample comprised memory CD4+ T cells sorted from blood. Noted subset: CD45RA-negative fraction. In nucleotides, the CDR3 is TGTGCCAGCAGTGCAACAGGGCACACCGGGGAGCTGTTTTTT. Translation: CASSATGHTGELFF.